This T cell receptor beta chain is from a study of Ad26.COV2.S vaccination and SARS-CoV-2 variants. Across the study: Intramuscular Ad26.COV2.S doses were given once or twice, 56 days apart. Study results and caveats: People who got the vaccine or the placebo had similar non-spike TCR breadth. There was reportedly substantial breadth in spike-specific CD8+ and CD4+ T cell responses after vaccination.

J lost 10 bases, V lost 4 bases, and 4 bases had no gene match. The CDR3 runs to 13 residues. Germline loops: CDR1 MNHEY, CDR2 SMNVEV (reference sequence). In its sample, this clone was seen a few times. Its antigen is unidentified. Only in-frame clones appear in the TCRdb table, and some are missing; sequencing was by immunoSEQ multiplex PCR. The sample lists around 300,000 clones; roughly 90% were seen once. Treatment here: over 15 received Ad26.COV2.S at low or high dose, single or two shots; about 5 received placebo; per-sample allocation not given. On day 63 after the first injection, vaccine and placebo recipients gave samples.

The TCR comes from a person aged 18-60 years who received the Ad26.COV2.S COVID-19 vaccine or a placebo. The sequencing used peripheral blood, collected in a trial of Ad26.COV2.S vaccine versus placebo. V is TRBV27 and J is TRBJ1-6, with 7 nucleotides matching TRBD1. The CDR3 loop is CASSWDSGSPLHF. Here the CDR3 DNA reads TGTGCCAGCAGTTGGGACAGTGGCTCACCCCTCCACTTT.